The rows below give T cell receptor beta chains drawn from one sample of a study of CD8 T cells in Susac syndrome. TCRdb analysed the immunoSEQ multiplex PCR reads with MiXCR anew, one entry per CDR3 protein. Seen here are 150,000 or so distinct CDR3 sequences, roughly 95% observed once, and the top ten hold 0.15% to 0.2%. The sample was CD4+ T cells from PBMCs. The receptors stem from a human donor with Susac syndrome. CDR3s leave out the opening cysteine and the closing phenylalanine or tryptophan. Fields, in order: CDR3 protein, V gene, J gene.

ASSPIYNEQF	TRBV18	TRBJ2-1
ASSLLGVRHYEQY	TRBV21-1	TRBJ2-7
ASSITGVYEKLF	TRBV19	TRBJ1-4
ASSSVYGYT	TRBV14	TRBJ1-2
ASSQLAGGIYNEQF	TRBV14	TRBJ2-1
ASSFSTSDSSTGELF	TRBV12-3/TRBV12-4	TRBJ2-2
ASSVEGREETQY	TRBV9	TRBJ2-5
ASSFGANTGELF	TRBV5-1	TRBJ2-2
ASSQSGAVNEKLF	TRBV12-3/TRBV12-4	TRBJ1-4
ASSDRLYEQY	TRBV10-1	TRBJ2-7
ASSLGDGTLHSYNEQF	TRBV5-1	TRBJ2-1
ASSRIRDNGFF	TRBV12-3/TRBV12-4	TRBJ1-1
ASQGATTGAGGYT	TRBV5-1	TRBJ1-2
ASSLRSGTYEQY	TRBV3-1	TRBJ2-7
ASSQFSAYNEQF	TRBV14	TRBJ2-1
ASSQEGQLQETQY	TRBV4-1	TRBJ2-5
ASSRGIGDYEQY	TRBV18	TRBJ2-7
ASSPMAVANTGELF	TRBV18	TRBJ2-2
ASSSSGRELF	TRBV5-6	TRBJ2-2
ASRGTRTANEQF	TRBV2	TRBJ2-1
SVDPGYNEQF	TRBV29-1	TRBJ2-1
ASSQVGETYEQY	TRBV3-1	TRBJ2-7
ASSLAAGQQETQY	TRBV7-7	TRBJ2-5
SVGQGLYEQY	TRBV29-1	TRBJ2-7
ASSLAQYAEQY	TRBV5-6	TRBJ2-7
ASSQDPGSYEQY	TRBV3-1	TRBJ2-7
ASSPRAGAVNTEAF	TRBV11-2	TRBJ1-1
SVEVVGTTNVLT	TRBV29-1	TRBJ2-6
SAWTSGVTQY	TRBV29-1	TRBJ2-3
ASSSEGNSYNEQF	TRBV5-1	TRBJ2-1
ASSLVGVTDTQY	TRBV7-2	TRBJ2-3
ASSLATGGLNEQF	TRBV7-7	TRBJ2-1
SARELGGLGTEAF	TRBV20-1	TRBJ1-1
SVERQIEAF	TRBV29-1	TRBJ1-1
ASIQGYEQF	TRBV25-1	TRBJ2-1
ASSHFRRGAPPDNQPQH	TRBV23-1	TRBJ1-5
ASSLRARTNSPLH	TRBV13	TRBJ1-6
ASSLSPGKNTEAF	TRBV12-3/TRBV12-4	TRBJ1-1
SVERGGGYT	TRBV29-1	TRBJ1-2
ASSLATEQY	TRBV7-8	TRBJ2-7